This T cell receptor (beta chain) derives from a study of metastatic and nonmetastatic thyroid tumors. The overall study: Both malignant and benign thyroid patients supplied peripheral blood and tumor or nodule tissue samples, across which the repertoires of these patients were then compared. Notes on the study in general: The study reportedly found significantly higher TCR beta diversity in malignant thyroid tumors than benign nodules, in blood and tumor.

V was clipped by 0 bases and J by 0 bases, with 4 bases between them. This CDR3 region has 14 residues. Germline-derived CDR1 and CDR2 are MNHEY and SVGEGT. As processed by the authors: Clinicopathological groups supplied CDR3 differences that were used to build a distant-metastasis classifier for papillary thyroid cancer. TCRdb re-analyzed the PCR reads using MiXCR. TCRdb, not the original authors, processed these V and J calls. This repertoire shows over 10,000 clones, over 25% found once; its top ten account for 10% to 15%. As regards this clone: Its matching antigen is unknown.

Patients were all untreated before their thyroid surgery. V usage is TRBV6-2 or TRBV6-3 and J usage is TRBJ2-3; no firm D call. This receptor was taken from a female donor with papillary thyroid cancer or a benign thyroid nodule (not recorded which). Some clones in this sample may be carry-over from other donors' samples. The source material was tumor tissue. CDR3 in amino acids: CASSYSQSTDTQYF. The CDR3 bases are TGTGCCAGCAGTTACTCCCAGAGCACAGATACGCAGTATTTT.